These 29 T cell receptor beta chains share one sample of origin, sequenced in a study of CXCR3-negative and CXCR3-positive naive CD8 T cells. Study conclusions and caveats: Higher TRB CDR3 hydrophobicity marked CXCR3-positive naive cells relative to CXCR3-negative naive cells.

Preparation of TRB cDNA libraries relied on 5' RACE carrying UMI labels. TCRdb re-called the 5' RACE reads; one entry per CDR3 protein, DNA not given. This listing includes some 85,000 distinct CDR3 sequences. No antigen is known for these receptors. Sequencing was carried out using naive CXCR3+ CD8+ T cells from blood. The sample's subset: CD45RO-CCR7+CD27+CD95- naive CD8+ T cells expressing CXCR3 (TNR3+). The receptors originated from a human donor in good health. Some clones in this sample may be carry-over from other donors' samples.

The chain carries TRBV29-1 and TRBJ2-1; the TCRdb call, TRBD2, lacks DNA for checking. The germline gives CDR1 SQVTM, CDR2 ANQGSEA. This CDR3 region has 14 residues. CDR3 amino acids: CSVDSGRARNEQFF.

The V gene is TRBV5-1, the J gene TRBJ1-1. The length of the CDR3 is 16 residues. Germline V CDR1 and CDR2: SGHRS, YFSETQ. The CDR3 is CASSLRDTGRNTEAFF. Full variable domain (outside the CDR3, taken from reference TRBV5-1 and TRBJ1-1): KAGVTQTPRYLIKTRGQQVTLSCSPISGHRSVSWYQQTPGQGLQFLFEYFSETQRNKGNFPGRFSGRQFSNSRSEMNVSTLELGDSALYLCASSLRDTGRNTEAFFGQGTRLTVV.

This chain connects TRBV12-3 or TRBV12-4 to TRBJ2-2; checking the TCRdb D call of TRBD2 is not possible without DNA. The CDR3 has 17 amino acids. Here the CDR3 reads CASSLSTTRSDTGELFF.

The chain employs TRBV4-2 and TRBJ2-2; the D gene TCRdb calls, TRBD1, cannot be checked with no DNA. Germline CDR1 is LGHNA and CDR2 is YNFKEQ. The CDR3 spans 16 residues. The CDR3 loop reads CASSRSTGVGTGELFF.

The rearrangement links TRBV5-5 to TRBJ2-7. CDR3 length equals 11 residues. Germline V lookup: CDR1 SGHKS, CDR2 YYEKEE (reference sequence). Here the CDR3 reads CASSATYEQYF.

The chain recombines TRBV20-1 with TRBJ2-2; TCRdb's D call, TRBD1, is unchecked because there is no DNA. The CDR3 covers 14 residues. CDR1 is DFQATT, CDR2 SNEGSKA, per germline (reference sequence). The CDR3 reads CSASTGFNTGELFF.

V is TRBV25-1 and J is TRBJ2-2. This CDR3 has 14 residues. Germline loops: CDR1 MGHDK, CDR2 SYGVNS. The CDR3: CASSGLANTGELFF.

CDR3 loop: CASLSDSYEQYF. J is TRBJ2-7 and V is TRBV5-1. The CDR3 runs 12 residues. CDR1 is SGHRS, CDR2 YFSETQ, per germline.

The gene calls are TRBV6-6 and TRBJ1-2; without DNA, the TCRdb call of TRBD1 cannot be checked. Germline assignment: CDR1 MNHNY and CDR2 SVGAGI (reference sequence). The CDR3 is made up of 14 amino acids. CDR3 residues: CASSYRDSNYGYTF.

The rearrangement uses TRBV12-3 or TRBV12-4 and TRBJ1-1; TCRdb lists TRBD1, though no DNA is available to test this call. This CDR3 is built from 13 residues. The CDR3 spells CASSAGTADTAFF.

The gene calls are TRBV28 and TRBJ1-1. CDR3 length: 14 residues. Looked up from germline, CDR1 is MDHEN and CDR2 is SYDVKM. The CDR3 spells CASSFFVESTEAFF.

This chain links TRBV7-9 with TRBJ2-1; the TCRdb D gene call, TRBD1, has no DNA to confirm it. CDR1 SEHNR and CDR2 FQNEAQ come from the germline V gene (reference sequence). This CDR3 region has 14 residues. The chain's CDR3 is CASRRTGTRNEQFF.

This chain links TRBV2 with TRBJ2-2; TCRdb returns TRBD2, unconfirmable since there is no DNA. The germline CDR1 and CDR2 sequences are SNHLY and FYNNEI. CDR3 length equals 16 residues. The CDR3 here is CASTRSGGMNTGELFF.

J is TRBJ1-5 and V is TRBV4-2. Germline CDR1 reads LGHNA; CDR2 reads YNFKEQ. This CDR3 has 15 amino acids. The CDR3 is CASSQVVSGNQPQHF.

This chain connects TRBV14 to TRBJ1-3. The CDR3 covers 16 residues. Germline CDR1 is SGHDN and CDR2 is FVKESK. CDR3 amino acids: CASSLGYFLGRDTIYF.

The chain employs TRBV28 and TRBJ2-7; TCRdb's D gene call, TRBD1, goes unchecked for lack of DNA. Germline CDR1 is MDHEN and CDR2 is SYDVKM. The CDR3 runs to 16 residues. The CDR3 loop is CASSLLELSAANEQYF.

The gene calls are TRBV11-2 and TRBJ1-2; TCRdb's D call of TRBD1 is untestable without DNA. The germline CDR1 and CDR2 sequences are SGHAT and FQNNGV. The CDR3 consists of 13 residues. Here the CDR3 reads CASSLMGENGYTF.

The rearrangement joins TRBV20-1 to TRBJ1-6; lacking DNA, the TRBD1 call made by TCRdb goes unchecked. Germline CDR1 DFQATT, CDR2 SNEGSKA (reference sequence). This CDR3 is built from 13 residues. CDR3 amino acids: CSASDRGYSPLHF.

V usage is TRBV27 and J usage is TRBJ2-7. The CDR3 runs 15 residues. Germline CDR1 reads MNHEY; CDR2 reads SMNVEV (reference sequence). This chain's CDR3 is CASSQKANPSYEQYF.

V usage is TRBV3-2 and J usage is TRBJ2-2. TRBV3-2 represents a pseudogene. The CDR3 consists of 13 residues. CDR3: CASSHRRGRGAVF.

CDR3 sequence reads: CASSLWFGFNNEQFF. The chain joins TRBV4-3 to TRBJ2-1. The CDR3 is 15 amino acids. The germline gives CDR1 LGHNA, CDR2 YSLEER.

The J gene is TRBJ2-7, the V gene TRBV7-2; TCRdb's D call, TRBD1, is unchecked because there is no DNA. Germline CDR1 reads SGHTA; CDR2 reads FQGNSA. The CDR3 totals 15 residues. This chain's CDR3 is CASSSEGQGASEQYF.

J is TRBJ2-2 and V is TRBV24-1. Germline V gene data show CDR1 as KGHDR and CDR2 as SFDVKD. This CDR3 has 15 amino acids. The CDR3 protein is CATSDPTENTGELFF.

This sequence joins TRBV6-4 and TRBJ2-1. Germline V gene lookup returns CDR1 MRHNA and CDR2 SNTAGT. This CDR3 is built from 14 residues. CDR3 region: CASSDSLGSDEQFF.

This CDR3 reads CASSQRLTGGQETQYF. This chain links TRBV4-1 with TRBJ2-5; TCRdb returns TRBD1, unconfirmable since there is no DNA. CDR1 and CDR2 from the germline V gene are MGHRA and YSYEKL. The CDR3 loop spans 16 amino acids.

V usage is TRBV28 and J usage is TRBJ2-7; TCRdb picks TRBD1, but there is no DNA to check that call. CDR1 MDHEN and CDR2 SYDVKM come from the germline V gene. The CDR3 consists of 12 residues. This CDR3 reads CASSSHLHVRDF.

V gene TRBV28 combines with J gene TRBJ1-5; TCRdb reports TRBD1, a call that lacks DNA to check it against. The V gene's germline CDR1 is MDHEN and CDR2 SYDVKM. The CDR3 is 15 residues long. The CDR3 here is CASSLYPDSNQPQHF. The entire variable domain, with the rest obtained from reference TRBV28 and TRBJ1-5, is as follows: DVKVTQSSRYLVKRTGEKVFLECVQDMDHENMFWYRQDPGLGLRLIYFSYDVKMKEKGDIPEGYSVSREKKERFSLILESASTNQTSMYLCASSLYPDSNQPQHFGDGTRLSIL.

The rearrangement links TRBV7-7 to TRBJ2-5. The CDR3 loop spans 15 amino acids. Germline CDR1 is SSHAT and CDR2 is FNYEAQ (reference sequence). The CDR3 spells CASSLTASGQETQYF.

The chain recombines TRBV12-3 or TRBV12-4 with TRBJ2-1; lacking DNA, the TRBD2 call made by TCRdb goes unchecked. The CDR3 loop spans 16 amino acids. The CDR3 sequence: CASSFLRLAGGNEQFF.